The 3 T cell receptor beta chains in this list originate from one sample, sequenced in a study of cytomegalovirus exposure and HLA in healthy donors. PCR was performed using 60 Vbeta and 13 Jbeta primers. Measured with immunoSEQ multiplex PCR; TCRdb has only the in-frame clones, and not every one. The table has about 61,000 clones, about 80% seen once. Sequenced sample: PBMCs. The receptor source for this set is a man in his fifties or sixties in good health and CMV-seropositive.

V and J are TRBV11-2 and TRBJ2-2, with 7 bases that match TRBD1. The CDR3 runs 15 residues. V was clipped by 5 bases and J by 1 base; unmatched bases: 4. Germline lookup yields CDR1 SGHAT and CDR2 FQNNGV. The CDR3 is CASSLGQVNTGELFF. In nucleotides, the CDR3 is TGTGCCAGCAGCCTCGGACAGGTGAACACCGGGGAGCTGTTTTTT.

This chain uses TRBV18 with TRBJ2-7; 8 bases agree with TRBD1. Germline CDR1 and CDR2: KGHSH and LQKENI. V shed 2 bases and J 1 base; nucleotides not matched to a gene: 4. The CDR3 spans 15 residues. CDR3 in DNA: TGTGCCAGCTCACCAGGGGGACAGGTGTCCTACGAGCAGTACTTC. This encodes CASSPGGQVSYEQYF.

In nucleotides, the CDR3 is TGTGCCAGCAGCTTGCGAGGCCTAATCGAAAACATTCAGTACTTC. Amino acid sequence: CASSLRGLIENIQYF. The chain is built from TRBV5-8 and TRBJ2-4; unclear D gene. Germline CDR1 and CDR2: SGHTS and YDEGEE. There are 15 residues in the CDR3. The V end lost 1 base, the J end lost 5 bases, and 13 bases lay between the germline ends. The whole variable domain, remainder taken from reference TRBV5-8 and TRBJ2-4, is EAGVTQSPTHLIKTRGQQATLRCSPISGHTSVYWYQQALGLGLQFLLWYDEGEERNRGNFPPRFSGRQFPNYSSELNVNALELEDSALYLCASSLRGLIENIQYFGAGTRLSVL.